Each of the 32 T cell receptor beta chains below was sequenced from the same sample in a study of blood T cell repertoires in COVID-19. Here immunoSEQ multiplex PCR was the method, and the copy in TCRdb shows in-frame clones only, minus some. The sample records about 160,000 clones, roughly 79% being singletons. The source material was peripheral blood. These receptors were obtained from a woman of 80 years or more with acute or convalescent COVID-19.

This clone was picked up a small number of times. J is TRBJ2-2 and V is TRBV9; TRBD2 aligns across 7 bases. J was trimmed by 4 bases and V by 7 bases; bases with no gene match: 7. Per germline, CDR1 SGDLS and CDR2 YYNGEE. This CDR3 has 14 amino acids. The CDR3 DNA follows: TGTGCCAGCCGCGAAGCGGGACTCACCGGGGAGCTGTTTTTT. Translation: CASREAGLTGELFF.

CDR3: CASRSAGGLQEKLFF. Here the CDR3 DNA reads TGTGCCAGTAGATCGGCCGGGGGGCTCCAAGAAAAACTGTTTTTT. The gene calls are TRBV19 and TRBJ1-4; the D gene is possibly TRBD1 (6 bases). The CDR3 is 15 amino acids. V was trimmed by 6 bases and J by 8 bases, leaving 19 bases between them. The germline V gene encodes CDR1 LNHDA and CDR2 SQIVND (reference sequence).

The chain employs TRBV5-6 and TRBJ2-1; no reliable D call. V lost 0 bases to trimming and J lost 0 bases, with 7 bases between them. The germline V gene has CDR1 SGHDT and CDR2 YYEEEE. This CDR3 region has 15 residues. DNA of the CDR3: TGTGCCAGCAGCTTGGACACCAGCTCCTACAATGAGCAGTTCTTC. Amino acid sequence: CASSLDTSSYNEQFF.

This sequence joins TRBV7-5 and TRBJ2-1; TRBD1 is the table's D call and was not checked against the DNA. TRBV7-5 is a pseudogene locus. The CDR3 is 17 residues long. CDR3 in DNA: TGTGTCAGAAGCTTAGGGACAGATAGGGCATCCTACAATGAGCAGTTCTTC. Its protein is CVRSLGTDRASYNEQFF.

This rearrangement joins TRBV2 to TRBJ2-5, with 7 bases lining up with TRBD2. The V gene end was trimmed by 5 bases and the J gene end by 1 base; junction bases not matched to a gene: 10. The germline V gene encodes CDR1 SNHLY and CDR2 FYNNEI. This CDR3 is 16 amino acids long. The CDR3 spells CASSKGTIEAQETQYF. CDR3 in DNA: TGTGCCAGCAGTAAGGGGACTATCGAGGCCCAAGAGACCCAGTACTTC.

This chain connects TRBV6-6 to TRBJ2-1, with 8 bases identical to TRBD2. This CDR3 is built from 15 residues. The trim removed 5 bases at V and 3 bases at J, leaving 6 bases unmatched. The germline V gene has CDR1 MNHNY and CDR2 SVGAGI (reference sequence). The CDR3 region is CASSDSGKGYNEQFF. The CDR3 nucleotides are TGTGCCAGCAGTGATAGCGGGAAGGGCTACAATGAGCAGTTCTTC.

The gene calls are TRBV4-1 and TRBJ2-5; tentative D call: TRBD1 (5 bases). Germline V CDR1 and CDR2: MGHRA, YSYEKL. V lost 4 bases, J lost 2 bases, and 11 bases lay in between. The CDR3 is 14 residues long. As DNA, the CDR3 is TGCGCCAGCAGCCGACAGATAACTCAAGAGACCCAGTACTTC. Its protein is CASSRQITQETQYF.

This clone was recorded a few times. The chain couples TRBV5-1 to TRBJ1-4; a weak D match, TRBD1 (5 bases). Trimming pared 4 bases from V and 8 bases from J, leaving 15 bases between. This CDR3 region has 14 residues. Germline CDR1 SGHRS, CDR2 YFSETQ. The CDR3 here is CASSRDSEREKLFF. The DNA for the CDR3 is TGCGCCAGCAGCCGGGACTCAGAAAGGGAAAAACTGTTTTTT. Drawing the rest from reference TRBV5-1 and TRBJ1-4, the complete variable domain is KAGVTQTPRYLIKTRGQQVTLSCSPISGHRSVSWYQQTPGQGLQFLFEYFSETQRNKGNFPGRFSGRQFSNSRSEMNVSTLELGDSALYLCASSRDSEREKLFFGSGTQLSVL.

The chain combines TRBV7-2 with TRBJ1-5; 7 positions match TRBD1. In germline, CDR1 is SGHTA, CDR2 FQGNSA. The CDR3 length is 15 residues. The ends lost 5 bases at V and 4 bases at J; junction bases unmatched: 8. The CDR3 reads CASSPDGRGNQPQHF. The CDR3 DNA reads as TGTGCCAGCAGCCCCGATGGCAGGGGGAATCAGCCCCAGCATTTT.

This chain uses TRBV19 with TRBJ1-1; TRBD1 agrees at 8 bases. The CDR3 runs to 15 residues. The V segment lost 4 bases and the J segment 7 bases; nucleotides outside the gene matches: 11. Germline V gene lookup returns CDR1 LNHDA and CDR2 SQIVND (reference sequence). The CDR3 DNA is TGTGCCAGTAGTACCCTTTTGACAGGGGCGAGTGAAGCTTTCTTT. Residues: CASSTLLTGASEAFF.

The rearrangement joins TRBV29-1 to TRBJ1-2; the match to TRBD1 covers 10 bases. Germline CDR1 reads SQVTM; CDR2 reads ANQGSEA. V dropped 7 bases and J dropped 5; count of bases not matched to a gene: 7. The CDR3 loop spans 13 amino acids. The CDR3 region has the DNA TGCAGCGCCGCGACAGGGGGCGGGTATGGCTACACCTTC. Its translation is CSAATGGGYGYTF.

The rearrangement uses TRBV5-1 and TRBJ1-1, with D perhaps TRBD1 (5 bases). The germline gives CDR1 SGHRS, CDR2 YFSETQ. The V gene lost 4 bases and the J gene lost 3 bases, with 13 bases spanning the gap. This CDR3 is 14 amino acids long. CDR3 coding DNA: TGCGCCAGCAGCAAAGACGGGGGGGACACTGAAGCTTTCTTT. Its protein product is CASSKDGGDTEAFF.

The V gene is TRBV20-1, the J gene TRBJ2-7; 8 bases fit TRBD2. There are 11 residues in the CDR3. The ends lost 6 bases at V and 5 bases at J; junction bases unmatched: 3. In germline, CDR1 is DFQATT, CDR2 SNEGSKA (reference sequence). The CDR3 here is CSARTSHEQYF. The DNA of the CDR3 is TGCAGTGCCCGGACTAGCCACGAGCAGTACTTC.

The CDR3 sequence: CAAGGINYGYTF. CDR3 coding DNA: TGTGCCGCAGGAGGGATTAACTATGGCTACACCTTC. The chain joins TRBV11-2 to TRBJ1-2; D not certain. Germline-derived CDR1 and CDR2 are SGHAT and FQNNGV. Trimming stripped 11 bases from V and 1 base from J, with 11 bases between. The CDR3 loop spans 12 amino acids.

This clone was found once. This chain joins TRBV6-5 and TRBJ2-3; maybe TRBD2 (6 bases). The CDR3 has 15 amino acids. The V gene's germline CDR1 is MNHEY and CDR2 SVGAGI. V was shortened by 6 bases and J by 0 bases, with 13 bases between the two germline ends. CDR3 amino acids: CASSRRESSTDTQYF. In DNA, the CDR3 is TGTGCCAGCAGCCGTCGGGAGTCTAGCACAGATACGCAGTATTTT.

The rearrangement joins TRBV5-8 to TRBJ2-2; 7 bases line up with TRBD1. V trimming: 4 bases; J trimming: 6 bases; junction bases outside the gene matches: 9. Germline CDR1 reads SGHTS; CDR2 reads YDEGEE. CDR3 length equals 15 residues. Here the CDR3 reads CASSRGQLTAGELFF. The CDR3 DNA is TGTGCCAGCAGCAGGGGACAGCTGACCGCCGGGGAGCTGTTTTTT.

The V and J genes are TRBV5-4 and TRBJ1-2; D remains ambiguous. The V gene's germline CDR1 is SGHNT and CDR2 YYREEE (reference sequence). The germline V and J ends were trimmed by 0 bases and 6 bases, with 12 bases remaining between them. The length of the CDR3 is 14 residues. In nucleotides, the CDR3 is TGTGCCAGCAGCTTGGGAGGGAGTCGCGATGGCTACACCTTC. Its protein product is CASSLGGSRDGYTF.

V is TRBV20-1 and J is TRBJ2-7; 11 bases are shared with TRBD2. V dropped 3 bases and J dropped 0; count of bases not matched to a gene: 4. This CDR3 has 15 residues. In germline, CDR1 is DFQATT, CDR2 SNEGSKA (reference sequence). The CDR3, as DNA: TGCAGTGCTAGTAAGGGACTAGCGGTCTCCTACGAGCAGTACTTC. Translation gives CSASKGLAVSYEQYF.

The chain has TRBV27 and TRBJ1-1; 7 bases are a match to TRBD1. J was trimmed by 1 base and V by 5 bases; bases with no gene match: 4. The CDR3 loop spans 14 amino acids. Looked up from germline, CDR1 is MNHEY and CDR2 is SMNVEV (reference sequence). Written as DNA, the CDR3 is TGTGCCAGCAGTAAACAGGGGACGAACACTGAAGCTTTCTTT. This translates into CASSKQGTNTEAFF.

The genes are TRBV6-5 and TRBJ1-5; maybe TRBD1 (6 bases). Looked up from germline, CDR1 is MNHEY and CDR2 is SVGAGI. This CDR3 region has 15 residues. Between the trimmed V and J ends, which lost 5 bases and 0 bases, there was a span of 11 bases. CDR3 protein: CASSTWTDSNQPQHF. CDR3 nucleotides: TGTGCCAGCAGTACCTGGACAGATAGCAATCAGCCCCAGCATTTT.

V usage is TRBV9 and J usage is TRBJ2-1; D ambiguous. The CDR3 runs 14 residues. V was shortened by 0 bases and J by 2 bases, with 6 bases between the two germline ends. Germline CDR1 and CDR2: SGDLS and YYNGEE. The CDR3 DNA reads TGTGCCAGCAGCGTAGGGAGTACCTACAATGAGCAGTTCTTC. It codes for CASSVGSTYNEQFF.

The chain couples TRBV5-1 to TRBJ1-2; D is uncertain. This CDR3 has 14 amino acids. Trimming left V 0 bases short and J 8 bases short, with 14 bases between. Germline V CDR1 and CDR2: SGHRS, YFSETQ. The CDR3 sequence is CASSLDNPERGYTF. The CDR3 nucleotides are TGCGCCAGCAGCTTGGATAACCCAGAGAGGGGCTACACCTTC.

V and J are TRBV9 and TRBJ2-5, with D possibly TRBD2 on 6 matching bases. Trimming took off 4 bases at V and 5 bases at J, with 18 bases between the two ends. Per the germline V gene, CDR1 is SGDLS and CDR2 is YYNGEE. The CDR3 consists of 15 residues. The CDR3 DNA sequence: TGTGCCAGCAGCCCCGCTGTGCGGGGTTCGGAGACCCAGTACTTC. Its protein product is CASSPAVRGSETQYF.

The chain recombines TRBV4-1 with TRBJ2-7; D not resolved. V dropped 1 base and J dropped 3 bases, with 7 bases sitting between them. This CDR3 has 13 amino acids. Germline CDR1 is MGHRA and CDR2 is YSYEKL. The CDR3 DNA sequence: TGCGCCAGCAGCCAAGTGGCAGACTACGAGCAGTACTTC. As protein: CASSQVADYEQYF.

V and J are TRBV6-2 or TRBV6-3 and TRBJ1-1; tentatively, D is TRBD1 (6 bases). The V end lost 4 bases, the J end lost 0 bases, and 12 bases lay between the germline ends. The CDR3 sequence is 15 residues long. Germline V gene data show CDR1 as MNHEY and CDR2 as SVGEGT. CDR3 protein: CASSSYRVMNTEAFF. The CDR3 nucleotides read TGTGCCAGCAGTTCCTACAGGGTTATGAACACTGAAGCTTTCTTT.

This clone was counted between two and nine times. The chain couples TRBV6-5 to TRBJ1-2, with TRBD1 matching over 7 bases. Trimming at V came to 1 base and at J to 4 bases, leaving 0 bases not matched to a gene. Germline V CDR1 and CDR2: MNHEY, SVGAGI. This CDR3 has 13 residues. Written as DNA, the CDR3 is TGTGCCAGCAGTTACTACAGGGGCTATGGCTACACCTTC. It encodes CASSYYRGYGYTF.

V and J are TRBV27 and TRBJ2-7; 11 bases agree with TRBD2. J lost 0 bases, V lost 0 bases, and 10 bases had no gene match. The CDR3 is made up of 19 amino acids. CDR1 MNHEY and CDR2 SMNVEV come from the germline V gene (reference sequence). The DNA of the CDR3 is TGTGCCAGCAGTTTATCGGCCTTTTGGACTAGCGGGCACTCCTACGAGCAGTACTTC. It is translated as CASSLSAFWTSGHSYEQYF.

The rearrangement links TRBV6-6 to TRBJ1-3; D not certain. Germline values: CDR1 MNHNY, CDR2 SVGAGI (reference sequence). The CDR3 has 14 amino acids. The V gene lost 5 bases and the J gene lost 4 bases, with 12 bases spanning the gap. The CDR3 here is CASSNTGFGNTIYF. The CDR3 nucleotides are TGTGCCAGCAGTAACACGGGGTTCGGAAACACCATATATTTT.

The chain has TRBV19 and TRBJ1-2; TRBD1 aligns across 8 bases. In germline, CDR1 is LNHDA, CDR2 SQIVND (reference sequence). The V and J ends lost 7 bases and 2 bases, in that order; junction bases with no gene match: 15. This CDR3 region has 17 residues. For the CDR3, the DNA is TGTGCCAGTACCAACCTACGGGCCTCAGGGGGCAACTATGGCTACACCTTC. Translated, it gives CASTNLRASGGNYGYTF.

The chain has TRBV3-1 (or the pseudogene TRBV3-2) and TRBJ2-7; no clear D gene. The CDR3 runs to 12 residues. Trimming took off 1 base at V and 6 bases at J, with 7 bases between the two ends. The germline gives CDR1 LGHDT, CDR2 YNNKEL (reference sequence). In DNA form, the CDR3 reads TGTGCCAGCAGCCAAGTAACCGGCGAGCAGTACTTC. It is translated as CASSQVTGEQYF.

V gene TRBV5-6 combines with J gene TRBJ1-2; possible D gene TRBD1, 5 bases. Germline values: CDR1 SGHDT, CDR2 YYEEEE. There are 14 residues in the CDR3. With 5 bases removed from V and 3 bases from J, the gap between germline ends came to 14 bases. CDR3: CASSSAGVDYGYTF. The CDR3, as DNA: TGTGCCAGCAGTTCGGCGGGGGTTGACTATGGCTACACCTTC. Full variable domain (remainder filled in from reference TRBV5-6 and TRBJ1-2): DAGVTQSPTHLIKTRGQQVTLRCSPKSGHDTVSWYQQALGQGPQFIFQYYEEEERQRGNFPDRFSGHQFPNYSSELNVNALLLGDSALYLCASSSAGVDYGYTFGSGTRLTVV.

The chain carries TRBV19 and TRBJ1-5; a weak D match, TRBD1 (5 bases). The V gene lost 7 bases and the J gene lost 5 bases, with 9 bases spanning the gap. In germline, CDR1 is LNHDA, CDR2 SQIVND (reference sequence). This CDR3 has 12 amino acids. The CDR3 DNA follows: TGTGCCAGTACTGGGGGGTATCAGCCCCAGCATTTT. It specifies CASTGGYQPQHF.